This T cell receptor beta chain comes out of a study of T cells in Graves' hyperthyroidism and ophthalmopathy. Study-wide findings and caveats: Blood samples included most of the expanded thyroid clonotypes exceeding 0.001.

Individuals with ophthalmopathy presented a Clinical Activity Score of at least 3, a NOSPECS grade of at least 4 and a duration under 3 months. A note on this clonotype: What it binds is not known.

Trimming took 4 bases from V and 6 from J; bases not matched to a gene: 7. Germline CDR1 is SGHNT and CDR2 is YYREEE (reference sequence). This CDR3 contains 14 residues. The investigators amplified TCR beta CDR3 regions from RNA transcripts. RT-PCR in the first round (using the HTBI primer set) targeted the TCR CDR3. From the multiplex PCR reads, TCRdb called clonotypes with MiXCR, one entry per CDR3 protein. The profile shows 500,000 to 650,000 distinct CDR3 sequences, just under 20% of them singletons. Input material: blood. The receptor comes from a middle-aged man with Graves' ophthalmopathy. The genes are TRBV5-4 and TRBJ1-5; 7 bases map to TRBD1. CDR3 protein: CASSRQGVSQPQHF. CDR3 DNA sequence: TGTGCCAGCAGCCGTCAGGGGGTGAGTCAGCCCCAGCATTTT.